These T cell receptor beta chains were read from a single sample in a study of CD8+CD57+ T cells in acquired aplastic anemia. Using its own MiXCR run on the reads, TCRdb lists one record per CDR3 protein. The repertoire holds 150,000 to 200,000 distinct CDR3 sequences, with 40% to 55% as singletons. Specimen: sorted CD4+, CD8+, or CD8+CD57+ T cells (not recorded which) from PBMCs. These receptors were collected from a human donor with aplastic anemia. Each CDR3 is given with its conserved first and last residue. Fields, in order: clone size, J gene, D gene, CDR3 length, V gene, CDR3 protein, CDR3 DNA. The D gene is left open where the match is weak. Clone sizes are given selectively: once, few, many, or a class where the clone is expanded.

NA | TRBJ2-7 | TRBD1 | 11 | TRBV7-6 | CASSLGQGPYF | TGTGCCAGCAGCTTAGGACAGGGACCGTACTTC
many | TRBJ2-7 | TRBD2 | 17 | TRBV20-1 | CSARDLTSGRSSYEQYF | TGCAGTGCTAGAGATCTAACTAGCGGAAGGAGCTCCTACGAGCAGTACTTC
many | TRBJ2-3 | NA | 15 | TRBV19 | CASSLDVGSTDTQYF | TGTGCCAGTAGCTTAGACGTGGGTTCCACAGATACGCAGTATTTT
NA | TRBJ1-1 | TRBD1 | 16 | TRBV30 | CAWSVEDRAYVTEAFF | TGTGCCTGGAGTGTTGAGGACAGGGCATATGTCACTGAAGCTTTCTTT
many | TRBJ1-5 | NA | 14 | TRBV6-5 | CASSSAGGNQPQHF | TGTGCCAGCAGTTCCGCGGGGGGTAACCAGCCCCAGCATTTT
many | TRBJ1-6 | NA | 13 | TRBV2 | CASYRGGDSPLHF | TGTGCCAGCTACCGAGGGGGGGATTCACCCCTCCACTTT
NA | TRBJ1-6 | NA | 14 | TRBV6-1 | CASRSGSPQSPLHF | TGTGCCAGCAGGTCCGGGTCTCCCCAATCACCCCTCCACTTT
NA | TRBJ2-3 | TRBD2 | 15 | TRBV20-1 | CSAEGTSGVTDTQYF | TGCAGTGCTGAGGGGACTAGCGGGGTCACAGATACGCAGTATTTT
many | TRBJ2-3 | NA | 15 | TRBV29-1 | CSVKGSSRDTDTQYF | TGCAGCGTTAAGGGCTCCTCGAGAGACACAGATACGCAGTATTTT
NA | TRBJ2-3 | NA | 11 | TRBV20-1 | CNARGGDTQYF | TGCAATGCTAGGGGGGGGGATACGCAGTATTTT
NA | TRBJ2-5 | TRBD1 | 17 | TRBV9 | CASSGLPRTGGIETQYF | TGTGCCAGCAGCGGGCTCCCTCGGACAGGGGGCATAGAGACCCAGTACTTC
many | TRBJ1-1 | NA | 12 | TRBV12-3/TRBV12-4 | CASSWSNTEAFF | TGTGCCAGCAGTTGGTCGAACACTGAAGCTTTCTTT
NA | TRBJ2-3 | NA | 14 | TRBV2 | CASSEKLSTDTQYF | TGTGCCAGCAGTGAAAAGCTGAGCACAGATACGCAGTATTTT
many | TRBJ1-2 | NA | 16 | TRBV7-8 | CASSLVSGGGSYGYTF | TGTGCCAGCAGCTTAGTATCCGGGGGAGGTAGCTATGGCTACACCTTC
many | TRBJ1-1 | NA | 13 | TRBV6-5 | CATLSIGNTEAFF | TGTGCCACCTTATCCATCGGTAACACTGAAGCTTTCTTT
many | TRBJ1-2 | TRBD1 | 16 | TRBV20-1 | CSARDRSGGEGYGYTF | TGCAGTGCTAGAGATCGGTCAGGGGGCGAGGGCTATGGCTACACCTTC
few | TRBJ1-2 | NA | 13 | TRBV6-5 | CASSYRSSDGYTF | TGTGCCAGCAGTTATCGAAGTTCCGATGGCTACACCTTC
NA | TRBJ2-7 | TRBD1 | 15 | TRBV10-3 | CAISGRQGENYEQYF | TGTGCCATCAGTGGTAGGCAGGGGGAGAATTACGAGCAGTACTTC